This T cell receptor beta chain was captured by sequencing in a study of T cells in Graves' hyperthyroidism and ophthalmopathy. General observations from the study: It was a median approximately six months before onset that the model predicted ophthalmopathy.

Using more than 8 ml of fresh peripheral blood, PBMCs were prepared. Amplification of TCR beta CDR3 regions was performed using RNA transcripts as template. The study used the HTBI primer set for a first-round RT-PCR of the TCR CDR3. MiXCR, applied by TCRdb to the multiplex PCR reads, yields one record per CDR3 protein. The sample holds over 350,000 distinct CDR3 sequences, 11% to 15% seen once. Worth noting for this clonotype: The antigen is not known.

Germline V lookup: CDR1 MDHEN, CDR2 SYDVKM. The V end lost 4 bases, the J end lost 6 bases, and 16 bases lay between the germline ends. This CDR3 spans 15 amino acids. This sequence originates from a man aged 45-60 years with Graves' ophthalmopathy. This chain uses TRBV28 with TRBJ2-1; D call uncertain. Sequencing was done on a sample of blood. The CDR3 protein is CASSSSGFPRNEQFF. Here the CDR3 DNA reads TGTGCCAGCAGTTCCTCGGGCTTTCCCCGCAATGAGCAGTTCTTC.